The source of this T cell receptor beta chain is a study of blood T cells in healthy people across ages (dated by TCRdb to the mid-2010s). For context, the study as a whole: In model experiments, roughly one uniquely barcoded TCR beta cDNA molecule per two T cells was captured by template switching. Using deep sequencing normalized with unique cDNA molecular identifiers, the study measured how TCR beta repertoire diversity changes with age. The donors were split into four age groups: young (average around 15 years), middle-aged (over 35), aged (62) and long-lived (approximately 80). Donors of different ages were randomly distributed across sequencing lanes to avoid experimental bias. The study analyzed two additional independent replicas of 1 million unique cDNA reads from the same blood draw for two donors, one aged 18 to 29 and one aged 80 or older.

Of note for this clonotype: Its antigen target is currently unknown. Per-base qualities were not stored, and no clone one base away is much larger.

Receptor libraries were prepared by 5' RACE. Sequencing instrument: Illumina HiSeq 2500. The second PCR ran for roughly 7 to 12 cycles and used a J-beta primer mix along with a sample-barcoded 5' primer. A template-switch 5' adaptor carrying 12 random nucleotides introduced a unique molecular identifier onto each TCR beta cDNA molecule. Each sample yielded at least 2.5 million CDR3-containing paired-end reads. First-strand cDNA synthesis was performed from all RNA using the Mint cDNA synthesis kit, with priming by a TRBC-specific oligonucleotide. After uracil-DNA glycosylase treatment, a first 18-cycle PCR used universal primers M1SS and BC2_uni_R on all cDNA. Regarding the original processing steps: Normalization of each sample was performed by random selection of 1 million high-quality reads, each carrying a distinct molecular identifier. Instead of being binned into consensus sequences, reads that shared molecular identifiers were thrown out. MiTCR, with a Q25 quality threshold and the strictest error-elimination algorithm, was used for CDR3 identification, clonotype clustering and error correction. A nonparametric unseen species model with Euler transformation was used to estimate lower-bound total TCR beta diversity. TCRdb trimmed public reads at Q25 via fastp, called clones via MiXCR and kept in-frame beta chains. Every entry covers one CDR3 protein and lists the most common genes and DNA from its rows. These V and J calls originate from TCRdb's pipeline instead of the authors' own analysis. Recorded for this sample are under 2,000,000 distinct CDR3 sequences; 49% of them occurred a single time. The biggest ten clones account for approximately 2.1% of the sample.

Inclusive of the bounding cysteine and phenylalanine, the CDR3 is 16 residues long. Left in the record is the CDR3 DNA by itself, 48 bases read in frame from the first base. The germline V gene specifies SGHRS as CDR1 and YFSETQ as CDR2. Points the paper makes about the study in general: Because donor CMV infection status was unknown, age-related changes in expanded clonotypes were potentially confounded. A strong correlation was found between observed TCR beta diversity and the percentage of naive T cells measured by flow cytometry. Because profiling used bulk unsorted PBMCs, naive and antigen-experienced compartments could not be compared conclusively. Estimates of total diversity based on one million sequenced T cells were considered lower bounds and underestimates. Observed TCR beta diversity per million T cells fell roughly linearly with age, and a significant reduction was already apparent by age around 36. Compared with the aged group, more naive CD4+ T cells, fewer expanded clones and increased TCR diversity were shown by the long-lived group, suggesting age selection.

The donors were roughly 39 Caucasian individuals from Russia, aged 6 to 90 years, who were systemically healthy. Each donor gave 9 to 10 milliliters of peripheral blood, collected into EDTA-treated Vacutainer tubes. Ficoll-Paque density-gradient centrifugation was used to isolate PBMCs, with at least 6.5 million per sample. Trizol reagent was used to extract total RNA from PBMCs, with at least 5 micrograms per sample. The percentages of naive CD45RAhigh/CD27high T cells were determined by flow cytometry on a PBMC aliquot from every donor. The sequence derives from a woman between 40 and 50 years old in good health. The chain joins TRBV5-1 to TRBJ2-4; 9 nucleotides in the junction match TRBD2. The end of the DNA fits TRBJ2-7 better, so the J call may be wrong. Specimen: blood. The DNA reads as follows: TGCGCCAGCAGCTTGGCTGGTAGCGGGAGATCCTACGAGCAGTACTTC. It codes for CASSLAGSGRSYEQYF.